The 3 T cell receptor beta chains presented below share a single source sample, sequenced in a study of blood T cell repertoires in COVID-19. Assay: immunoSEQ multiplex PCR; the TCRdb copy retains only in-frame clones and omits some. The repertoire holds hundreds of thousands of clones, 70% to 85% seen once, with approximately 1.9% in the top ten. The specimen was peripheral blood. These receptors were taken from a woman of 80 years or more with acute or convalescent COVID-19.

This clone was seen only a few times. V usage is TRBV7-9 and J usage is TRBJ1-1, with TRBD1 matching 8 bases. The CDR3 is 14 amino acids. The junction had 7 bases not matched to a gene; V was cut back by 5 bases and J by 5 bases. Germline CDR1 and CDR2: SEHNR and FQNEAQ (reference sequence). CDR3 sequence reads: CASSPGQGGTEAFF. CDR3 coding DNA: TGTGCCAGCAGCCCAGGACAGGGAGGGACTGAAGCTTTCTTT.

This clone showed up just once. This chain links TRBV6-5 with TRBJ2-5; weak D call: TRBD2 (6 bases). This CDR3 is built from 15 residues. Per the germline V gene, CDR1 is MNHEY and CDR2 is SVGAGI. Trimming stripped 0 bases from V and 4 bases from J, with 12 bases between. The CDR3 spells CASSYSRRRGETQYF. CDR3 bases: TGTGCCAGCAGTTACTCGAGGAGGCGGGGAGAGACCCAGTACTTC.

The V call is TRBV29-1, the J call TRBJ1-2; TRBD1 aligns across 7 bases. This CDR3 is 13 amino acids long. V lost 6 bases and J lost 3; bases outside the gene matches: 7. From germline, CDR1 is SQVTM and CDR2 ANQGSEA. CDR3 residues: CSVGKGADYGYTF. DNA for the CDR3: TGCAGCGTGGGGAAGGGGGCCGACTATGGCTACACCTTC.